This entry features one T cell receptor beta chain sequence. Per the original methods: Nucleated cell counts were estimated from reference gene primer amplification. Using immunoSEQ multiplex PCR, the repertoire was profiled, and TCRdb retains in-frame clones only, with some absent. Clonal size and the V and J genes are those of that table, whereas D and trimming came from the DNA. Among 200,000 to 300,000 clones listed, 90% were seen once. The CDR3 has 15 amino acids. The V gene's germline CDR1 is SGDLS and CDR2 YYNGEE. V was shortened by 2 bases and J by 4 bases, with 13 bases between the two germline ends. This sample was taken from a study of blood T cell repertoires in COVID-19. Overall study: The study drew acute and convalescent COVID-19 samples from the United States, Italy and Spain.

This chain links TRBV9 with TRBJ2-1; perhaps TRBD1 as D (6 bases). The receptor was derived from a woman between 40 and 50 years old with acute or convalescent COVID-19. The specimen sequenced was peripheral blood. The CDR3 loop is CASSVSGRGYNEQFF. The CDR3 region has the DNA TGTGCCAGCAGCGTTTCGGGCAGGGGATACAATGAGCAGTTCTTC.